The 8 T cell receptor beta chains reported below all come from one sample, sequenced in a study of blood T cell repertoires in COVID-19. Here immunoSEQ multiplex PCR was the method, and the copy in TCRdb shows in-frame clones only, minus some. Among some 70,000 clones listed, 89% were seen once. The sequencing sample was made of peripheral blood. The source is a man aged 50 to 60 with active COVID-19.

This chain uses TRBV19 with TRBJ2-1, with TRBD2 as a possible D gene (6 bases). Germline assignment: CDR1 LNHDA and CDR2 SQIVND (reference sequence). V was cut by 0 bases and J by 0 bases, with 15 bases left in between. The CDR3 spans 18 residues. The CDR3 nucleotides are TGTGCCAGTAGTATAGAGCCCCAACGGGGGAGCTCCTACAATGAGCAGTTCTTC. Its translation: CASSIEPQRGSSYNEQFF.

This clone was observed a handful of times. The V gene is TRBV24-1, the J gene TRBJ2-2; the D is unclear. Germline V gives CDR1 KGHDR, CDR2 SFDVKD. Trimming left V 0 bases short and J 7 bases short, with 5 bases between. This CDR3 has 13 amino acids. The CDR3 DNA sequence: TGTGCCACCAGTGATTTGCGGTTCGGGGAGCTGTTTTTT. Protein product: CATSDLRFGELFF.

The rearrangement uses TRBV5-5 and TRBJ1-2, with a possible D match to TRBD1 (5 bases). Between the trimmed V and J ends, which lost 4 bases and 0 bases, there was a span of 13 bases. The CDR3 spans 15 residues. The germline CDR1 and CDR2 sequences are SGHKS and YYEKEE (reference sequence). The CDR3 DNA reads as TGTGCCAGCAGCCCCCAGGGTGGAGCTAACTATGGCTACACCTTC. This gives the protein CASSPQGGANYGYTF.

The chain is built from TRBV6-6 and TRBJ1-2, with D tentatively TRBD1 (6 bases). The CDR3 is made up of 14 amino acids. Trimming removed 0 bases from V and 3 bases from J, with 8 bases in between. Germline CDR1 MNHNY, CDR2 SVGAGI (reference sequence). The CDR3 region is CASSYSDRYYGYTF. CDR3 nucleotide sequence: TGTGCCAGCAGTTACTCGGACAGATACTATGGCTACACCTTC.

DNA of the CDR3: TGTGCCAGCAGCCACCTACGAGGGAACTATGGCTACACCTTC. Its translation: CASSHLRGNYGYTF. The chain has TRBV3-1 (or the pseudogene TRBV3-2) and TRBJ1-2; D not certain. The CDR3 has 14 amino acids. Germline V gene data show CDR1 as LGHDT and CDR2 as YNNKEL (reference sequence). V shed 3 bases and J shed 2 bases, with 10 bases lying between them.

This clone turned up a few times. V usage is TRBV4-1 and J usage is TRBJ1-3; D unresolved. Germline V lookup: CDR1 MGHRA, CDR2 YSYEKL. The CDR3 consists of 16 residues. V was shortened by 1 base and J by 1 base, with 11 bases between the two germline ends. CDR3 protein: CASSQVGPGSGNTIYF. The CDR3 nucleotides are TGCGCCAGCAGCCAAGTCGGTCCCGGGTCTGGAAACACCATATATTTT.

The chain uses TRBV6-5 and TRBJ1-2; D uncertain. Trimming left V 0 bases short and J 0 bases short, with 5 bases between. This CDR3 is built from 14 residues. Germline CDR1 and CDR2: MNHEY and SVGAGI. This CDR3 is CASSYSPTNYGYTF. The CDR3 bases are TGTGCCAGCAGTTACTCCCCAACTAACTATGGCTACACCTTC.

The V gene is TRBV27, the J gene TRBJ1-2; TRBD1 agrees at 7 bases. V lost 3 bases to trimming and J lost 2 bases; unmatched junction nucleotides: 6. Per the germline V gene, CDR1 is MNHEY and CDR2 is SMNVEV (reference sequence). This CDR3 is 15 amino acids long. DNA for the CDR3: TGTGCCAGCAGTTTTAAGGGGGCGCCGAACTATGGCTACACCTTC. This sequence encodes CASSFKGAPNYGYTF.